This passage covers 8 T cell receptor beta chains from one sample sequenced in a study of cytomegalovirus exposure and HLA in healthy donors. It was with 60 Vbeta and 13 Jbeta primers that the PCR ran. The method was immunoSEQ multiplex PCR; TCRdb's version includes in-frame clones alone and lacks a portion of them. Of about 140,000 clones in the sample, around 90% were seen once. The material sequenced was PBMCs. The receptors here all came from a woman between 35 and 50 years old in good health and CMV-seronegative.

The chain joins TRBV7-3 to TRBJ2-3, with D perhaps matching TRBD1 (5 bases). Germline CDR1 SGHTA, CDR2 FQGTGA. The CDR3 contains 15 residues. Trimming stripped 5 bases from V and 1 base from J, with 13 bases between. CDR3 residues: CASSNRVGGTDTQYF. In DNA form, the CDR3 reads TGTGCCAGCAGCAACCGGGTAGGGGGCACAGATACGCAGTATTTT. Together with reference TRBV7-3 and TRBJ2-3, the CDR3 gives the full variable domain: GAGVSQTPSNKVTEKGKYVELRCDPISGHTALYWYRQSLGQGPEFLIYFQGTGAADDSGLPNDRFFAVRPEGSVSTLKIQRTERGDSAVYLCASSNRVGGTDTQYFGPGTRLTVL.

The V call is TRBV6-1, the J call TRBJ1-1; D is possibly TRBD1 (6 bases). V gave up 6 bases and J gave up 4 bases, with 15 bases separating them. This CDR3 spans 14 amino acids. Germline V gives CDR1 MNHNS, CDR2 SASEGT. The CDR3: CASSPGTPATEAFF. The CDR3, as DNA: TGTGCCAGCAGCCCCGGGACACCAGCCACTGAAGCTTTCTTT.

The J gene is TRBJ2-7, the V gene TRBV6-6, with D unclear. V lost 5 bases and J lost 0, with 11 bases in between. CDR3 length: 14 amino acids. Germline V gives CDR1 MNHNY, CDR2 SVGAGI (reference sequence). The CDR3: CASSRAGYSYEQYF. In DNA, the CDR3 is TGTGCCAGCAGTCGCGCAGGTTACTCCTACGAGCAGTACTTC.

This chain uses TRBV27 with TRBJ2-5, with 11 bases fitting TRBD2. The closer fit of TRBJ2-7 to the DNA end suggests the J call may be wrong. From germline, CDR1 is MNHEY and CDR2 SMNVEV (reference sequence). The CDR3 has 14 amino acids. In DNA form, the CDR3 reads TGTGCCAGCAGCTCCGGACTAGCGGGCTACGAGCAGTACTTC. Encoded protein: CASSSGLAGYEQYF.

The V gene is TRBV7-6, the J gene TRBJ2-3; 8 nucleotides line up with TRBD2. CDR1 SGHVS and CDR2 FNYEAQ come from the germline V gene. V dropped 5 bases and J dropped 2; count of bases not matched to a gene: 6. There are 15 residues in the CDR3. The CDR3 bases are TGTGCCAGCAGCCTAACGGGGGGGTTCACAGATACGCAGTATTTT. This sequence encodes CASSLTGGFTDTQYF.

V and J are TRBV29-1 and TRBJ1-2; no definite D call. The germline V and J ends were trimmed by 7 bases and 4 bases, with 13 bases remaining between them. CDR3 length: 12 residues. CDR1 is SQVTM, CDR2 ANQGSEA, per germline. This CDR3 is CSAGGSSYGYTF. As DNA, the CDR3 is TGCAGCGCCGGCGGGAGCAGCTATGGCTACACCTTC. The whole variable domain, filled in from reference TRBV29-1 and TRBJ1-2, reads SAVISQKPSRDICQRGTSLTIQCQVDSQVTMMFWYRQQPGQSLTLIATANQGSEATYESGFVIDKFPISRPNLTFSTLTVSNMSPEDSSIYLCSAGGSSYGYTFGSGTRLTVV.

The chain carries TRBV5-1 and TRBJ2-7; 10 bases align to TRBD2. The germline V gene encodes CDR1 SGHRS and CDR2 YFSETQ. CDR3 length: 14 residues. V trimming: 4 bases; J trimming: 5 bases; junction bases outside the gene matches: 6. The CDR3 nucleotides read TGCGCCAGCAGCCGCCCGGGACTAGCGAACGAGCAGTACTTC. Protein: CASSRPGLANEQYF.

This sequence joins TRBV19 and TRBJ1-2, with 11 bases that match TRBD1. Germline CDR1 reads LNHDA; CDR2 reads SQIVND (reference sequence). This CDR3 is built from 12 residues. Trimming at V came to 6 bases and at J to 11 bases, leaving 5 bases not matched to a gene. CDR3 DNA sequence: TGTGCCAGTAGCTGGACAGGGGGCGCTTACACCTTC. Encoded protein: CASSWTGGAYTF.